This entry describes one T cell receptor beta chain. Its antigen remains unknown. Germline V CDR1 and CDR2: LGHNA, YNFKEQ. Trimming cost V 1 base and J 5 bases, with 11 bases left between them. The CDR3 length is 15 residues. This sample is drawn from a study of Tregs in tolerant kidney transplant recipients. Study findings and constraints: Expanding Tregs on activated donor B cells appeared to best identify donor-specific TCRbeta clones.

Profiled with immunoSEQ multiplex PCR; TCRdb holds only in-frame clones, not every one. The sample gives about 83,000 clones, roughly 98% of which show up once; around 0.51% is in the top ten. This receptor was obtained from a human donor who received a combined kidney and bone marrow transplant. The rearrangement joins TRBV4-2 to TRBJ1-4; D perhaps matches TRBD1 (6 bases). This specimen was CD4+ T cells from blood, taken before the transplant. The CDR3 loop is CASSQVWDKNEKLFF. The CDR3 coding sequence is TGTGCCAGCAGCCAAGTTTGGGACAAGAATGAAAAACTGTTTTTT.